This TCR beta chain was captured by sequencing in a study of T-cell reconstitution after alpha-beta-depleted transplantation in children. Germline values: CDR1 SGHRS, CDR2 YFSETQ. The CDR3 has 14 residues. With 7 bases clipped from V and 0 bases from J, the junction kept 6 bases outside the gene matches. Unique molecular identifiers featured in how the TCRbeta library was prepared. Using its own MiXCR run on the PCR reads, TCRdb lists one record per CDR3 protein. The sample lists some 830,000 distinct CDR3 sequences, approximately 15% occurring once. With regard to this clonotype: Antigen specificity is unknown.

Study-wide points: At day 60, the high TCRbeta diversity found in some patients originated from recipient T cells and thymic progenitors that had survived. Several hundred graft clones that had expanded were reportedly the source of alpha-beta T cells about two months after transplant.

This chain connects TRBV5-1 to TRBJ2-7; 8 nucleotides match TRBD2. Sample: PBMCs, mostly from graft donor cells, taken 360 days after TCRalphabeta/CD19-depleted stem cell transplant. This receptor was identified in a male patient between 5 and 17 years old who had a stem cell transplant for acute lymphoblastic leukemia, so the T cells may come from the graft donor. DNA for the CDR3: TGCGCCAGCGGAGACAGCGGGGGCTCCTACGAGCAGTACTTC. Its protein is CASGDSGGSYEQYF.